Presented here are 30 T cell receptor beta chains from one specimen sequenced in a study of T cell repertoires in cytomegalovirus infection. Using its own MiXCR run on the reads, TCRdb lists one record per CDR3 protein. The profile shows about 530,000 distinct CDR3 sequences, about 26% of them singletons. The sequenced sample was PBMCs. Receptor source: a human donor in good health (CMV status not recorded). Some clones in this sample may be carry-over from other donors' samples.

This clonotype has a handful of counts. The chain employs TRBV19 and TRBJ1-4; D gene ambiguous. CDR1 and CDR2 from the germline V gene are LNHDA and SQIVND (reference sequence). V dropped 6 bases and J dropped 7 bases, with 15 bases sitting between them. The CDR3 is 14 amino acids. The DNA for the CDR3 is TGTGCCAGTAGCGATCTAGTCATGGTTGAAAAACTGTTTTTT. As protein: CASSDLVMVEKLFF.

V and J are TRBV6-2 or TRBV6-3 and TRBJ2-4, with D maybe TRBD1 (6 bases). Germline assignment: CDR1 MNHEY and CDR2 SVGEGT. V shed 2 bases and J shed 0 bases, with 8 bases lying between them. This CDR3 has 15 residues. CDR3 region: CASSYGDIAKNIQYF. CDR3 sequence (DNA): TGTGCCAGCAGTTACGGGGACATAGCCAAAAACATTCAGTACTTC.

The chain carries TRBV5-6 and TRBJ2-7; D gene ambiguous. The V end was cut by 4 bases, the J end by 3 bases, with 8 bases between. The CDR3 spans 12 residues. Germline V gives CDR1 SGHDT, CDR2 YYEEEE. CDR3 residues: CASSRTLYEQYF. The CDR3 DNA reads as TGTGCCAGCAGCCGGACCCTCTACGAGCAGTACTTC.

This clonotype appeared a few times. This rearrangement joins TRBV28 to TRBJ1-1; no definite D call. The CDR3 sequence is 13 residues long. Germline-derived CDR1 and CDR2 are MDHEN and SYDVKM. Trimming took off 7 bases at V and 0 bases at J, with 9 bases between the two ends. The CDR3 DNA reads TGTGCCAGCATCGGGAGTATGAACACTGAAGCTTTCTTT. Amino acid sequence: CASIGSMNTEAFF.

This clonotype appeared many times. The chain couples TRBV7-2 to TRBJ2-1; TRBD2 matches at 8 bases. Looked up from germline, CDR1 is SGHTA and CDR2 is FQGNSA. The CDR3 loop spans 16 amino acids. Unmatched junction bases numbered 11, after V lost 7 bases and J lost 3 bases. The DNA for the CDR3 is TGTGCCAGCAAAAACCTCCCAGCGGGAGACTACAATGAGCAGTTCTTC. Its translation is CASKNLPAGDYNEQFF.

The V gene is TRBV4-3, the J gene TRBJ2-3, with unresolved D. Germline V CDR1 and CDR2: LGHNA, YSLEER. The V end lost 0 bases, the J end lost 4 bases, and 8 bases lay between the germline ends. The CDR3 spans 14 residues. Here the CDR3 reads CASSQEASADTQYF. DNA for the CDR3: TGCGCCAGCAGCCAAGAGGCCTCCGCAGATACGCAGTATTTT.

This clonotype was recorded at least ten times. The genes are TRBV6-1 and TRBJ1-1; no definite D call. Per germline, CDR1 MNHNS and CDR2 SASEGT. This CDR3 spans 11 amino acids. The V and J ends lost 6 bases and 7 bases respectively, with 9 bases between them. CDR3 DNA: TGTGCCAGCAGACCTCTAATTGAAGCTTTCTTT. This encodes CASRPLIEAFF.

The gene calls are TRBV7-9 and TRBJ1-1, with D maybe TRBD1 (6 bases). Germline V gene sequence: CDR1 SEHNR, CDR2 FQNEAQ (reference sequence). Trimming removed 6 bases at V and 2 bases at J, with 13 bases between. This CDR3 region has 14 residues. The CDR3 loop reads CASSRTVANTEAFF. CDR3 nucleotides: TGTGCCAGCAGTCGGACAGTGGCCAACACTGAAGCTTTCTTT.

The chain recombines TRBV20-1 with TRBJ2-3; D is ambiguous. Germline CDR1 and CDR2: DFQATT and SNEGSKA (reference sequence). The CDR3 sequence is 18 residues long. V lost 1 base and J 2 bases, leaving 22 bases between the germline ends. CDR3 sequence reads: CSARVPTRPPRFTDTQYF. CDR3 sequence (DNA): TGCAGTGCTAGAGTGCCTACGCGTCCACCGCGGTTCACAGATACGCAGTATTTT.

The sample holds a few counts of this clonotype. Mismatch with germline at one junction end may stem from a read error. The chain combines TRBV7-6 with TRBJ1-2, with 12 bases matching TRBD1. This CDR3 spans 12 amino acids. Looked up from germline, CDR1 is SGHVS and CDR2 is FNYEAQ. The CDR3 protein is CASSLRGTGGDF. The CDR3 nucleotides read TGTGCCAGCAGCTTAAGAGGGACAGGGGGCGACTTC. Drawing the rest from reference TRBV7-6 and TRBJ1-2, the complete variable domain is GAGVSQSPRYKVTKRGQDVALRCDPISGHVSLYWYRQALGQGPEFLTYFNYEAQQDKSGLPNDRFSAERPEGSISTLTIQRTEQRDSAMYRCASSLRGTGGDFGSGTRLTVV.

This clonotype has more than one count but fewer than ten. This chain joins TRBV15 and TRBJ1-1; D unresolved. CDR3 length equals 15 residues. CDR1 and CDR2 (germline): LNHNV, YYDKDF (reference sequence). V dropped 0 bases and J dropped 7 bases, with 15 bases sitting between them. The CDR3 DNA reads TGTGCCACCAGCAGAGATGGTGGGGTCTCAGGTGAAGCTTTCTTT. It translates to CATSRDGGVSGEAFF.

This sequence joins TRBV6-2 or TRBV6-3 and TRBJ2-3; possible D gene TRBD2, 6 bases. This CDR3 spans 16 amino acids. V lost 6 bases and J 3 bases, leaving 19 bases between the germline ends. Per germline, CDR1 MNHEY and CDR2 SVGEGT. CDR3 DNA sequence: TGTGCCAGCAGCTACGGGGACTGGCGGGCAACAGATACGCAGTATTTT. Translating it yields CASSYGDWRATDTQYF.

Only a few counts were recorded for this clonotype. The V gene is TRBV6-4, the J gene TRBJ1-1; D is unresolved. Looked up from germline, CDR1 is MRHNA and CDR2 is SNTAGT. V lost 8 bases, J lost 4 bases, and 14 bases lay in between. CDR3 length: 13 amino acids. This CDR3 reads CASSREGATEAFF. CDR3 coding DNA: TGTGCCAGCTCCCGGGAGGGCGCCACTGAAGCTTTCTTT.

The V and J genes are TRBV7-8 and TRBJ1-5; D might be TRBD1 (5 bases). The CDR3 has 14 residues. Germline CDR1 is SGHVS and CDR2 is FQNEAQ. Deletions cut 1 base from V and 5 bases from J, with 9 bases between. CDR3 coding DNA: TGTGCCAGCAGCTTAGTTTCGGGGGATCAGCCCCAGCATTTT. Protein: CASSLVSGDQPQHF. The full variable domain, rest sourced from reference TRBV7-8 and TRBJ1-5, is GAGVSQSPRYKVAKRGQDVALRCDPISGHVSLFWYQQALGQGPEFLTYFQNEAQLDKSGLPSDRFFAERPEGSVSTLKIQRTQQEDSAVYLCASSLVSGDQPQHFGDGTRLSIL.

The rearrangement links TRBV4-3 to TRBJ2-2; the D is unclear. This CDR3 region has 13 residues. The V gene lost 0 bases and the J gene lost 6 bases, with 5 bases spanning the gap. Germline V CDR1 and CDR2: LGHNA, YSLEER. CDR3 nucleotides: TGCGCCAGCAGCCAAGATCTCGCCGGGGAGCTGTTTTTT. Protein sequence: CASSQDLAGELFF.

Only a few counts were recorded for this clonotype. The CDR3 coding sequence is TGTGCCAGCACGGGGTTCTACGAGCAGTACTTC. Its translation: CASTGFYEQYF. V gene TRBV7-4 combines with J gene TRBJ2-7, with a possible D match to TRBD2 (5 bases). The CDR3 covers 11 residues. The V end was cut by 7 bases, the J end by 3 bases, with 7 bases between. The germline CDR1 and CDR2 sequences are SGHVT and SQSDAQ.

This clonotype was seen only a few times. The gene calls are TRBV7-8 and TRBJ1-1; D uncertain. Germline assignment: CDR1 SGHVS and CDR2 FQNEAQ. The ends were cut back, 1 base at V and 7 bases at J, with 10 bases in the middle. The CDR3 has 13 residues. The CDR3 DNA reads as TGTGCCAGCAGCTTAGGGGCGGTTCTTGAAGCTTTCTTT. This sequence encodes CASSLGAVLEAFF.

V and J are TRBV7-9 and TRBJ2-5; 10 bases fit TRBD1. Trimming cost V 5 bases and J 1 base; bases outside gene matches: 10. The CDR3 covers 17 residues. CDR1 is SEHNR, CDR2 FQNEAQ, per germline (reference sequence). The CDR3 coding sequence is TGTGCCAGCAGCCCCCCAAGGACAGGGGGGGCCCAAGAGACCCAGTACTTC. This codes for CASSPPRTGGAQETQYF.

The CDR3 nucleotides read TGTGCCAGCAGCTTAGGTCCTTCAGCTTACAATGAGCAGTTCTTC. It codes for CASSLGPSAYNEQFF. The V call is TRBV7-3, the J call TRBJ2-1; no reliable D call. Deletions cut 2 bases from V and 4 bases from J, with 12 bases between. Per germline, CDR1 SGHTA and CDR2 FQGTGA. The CDR3 spans 15 residues.

This clonotype was found a few times. J is TRBJ1-2 and V is TRBV6-2 or TRBV6-3, with TRBD1 identical over 8 bases. Germline lookup yields CDR1 MNHEY and CDR2 SVGEGT. The CDR3 runs to 15 residues. Trimming at V came to 5 bases and at J to 6 bases, leaving 11 bases not matched to a gene. CDR3 sequence (DNA): TGTGCCAGCAGTCCCCCGGGACAGGCAGTTCATGGCTACACCTTC. It encodes CASSPPGQAVHGYTF.

This clonotype was observed a handful of times. V is TRBV20-1 and J is TRBJ2-3; the match to TRBD2 covers 7 bases. The length of the CDR3 is 16 residues. The V and J ends lost 6 bases and 4 bases, in that order; junction bases with no gene match: 16. Germline lookup yields CDR1 DFQATT and CDR2 SNEGSKA (reference sequence). The CDR3 nucleotides are TGCAGTGCCACTCCCCCTAGCGGCGGATATGCAGATACGCAGTATTTT. It specifies CSATPPSGGYADTQYF.

The chain employs TRBV11-2 and TRBJ1-2, with 9 bases aligning to TRBD1. Germline assignment: CDR1 SGHAT and CDR2 FQNNGV. J lost 8 bases, V lost 1 base, and 5 bases had no gene match. This CDR3 has 14 amino acids. Written as DNA, the CDR3 is TGTGCCAGCAGCTTAGGCCGGACAGGGGTCGGCTACACCTTC. Its translation: CASSLGRTGVGYTF.

Ten or more counts support this clonotype. The V and J genes are TRBV7-2 and TRBJ1-1; D remains ambiguous. The CDR3 length is 12 residues. The V gene lost 8 bases and the J gene lost 2 bases, with 9 bases spanning the gap. Per germline, CDR1 SGHTA and CDR2 FQGNSA. This CDR3 reads CASGGPNTEAFF. Here the CDR3 DNA reads TGTGCCAGCGGAGGGCCTAACACTGAAGCTTTCTTT.

This CDR3 is CSARDVASGTTNNEQFF. CDR3 coding DNA: TGCAGTGCTAGAGATGTGGCTAGCGGGACCACTAACAATGAGCAGTTCTTC. V gene TRBV20-1 combines with J gene TRBJ2-1, with 9 bases matching TRBD2. The V gene end was trimmed by 0 bases and the J gene end by 5 bases; junction bases not matched to a gene: 11. The CDR3 totals 17 residues. CDR1 is DFQATT and CDR2 is SNEGSKA in the germline V gene (reference sequence).

The chain combines TRBV5-1 with TRBJ1-2, with 12 bases that match TRBD1. V gave up 4 bases and J gave up 4 bases; unmatched junction bases: 11. Germline-derived CDR1 and CDR2 are SGHRS and YFSETQ. This CDR3 contains 17 residues. The CDR3 here is CASSLVGTGGAGYGYTF. The CDR3 DNA reads as TGCGCCAGCAGCCTGGTCGGGACAGGGGGCGCTGGCTATGGCTACACCTTC.

V and J are TRBV28 and TRBJ1-2; the match to TRBD1 covers 12 bases. With 10 bases clipped from V and 3 bases from J, the junction kept 6 bases outside the gene matches. Germline V gene data show CDR1 as MDHEN and CDR2 as SYDVKM. This CDR3 contains 14 residues. CDR3 amino acids: CAILGQGAYYGYTF. For the CDR3, the DNA is TGTGCCATCCTGGGACAGGGGGCTTACTATGGCTACACCTTC.

Many counts were recorded for this clonotype. The J gene is TRBJ2-7, the V gene TRBV7-2; weak D call: TRBD1 (6 bases). From germline, CDR1 is SGHTA and CDR2 FQGNSA. This CDR3 has 13 residues. V lost 4 bases, J lost 3 bases, and 10 bases lay in between. The CDR3 protein is CASSSSDSYEQYF. CDR3 nucleotides: TGTGCCAGCAGCTCCTCGGACAGCTACGAGCAGTACTTC.

This chain links TRBV24-1 with TRBJ2-1; perhaps TRBD1 as D (5 bases). CDR1 and CDR2 from the germline V gene are KGHDR and SFDVKD. V dropped 8 bases and J dropped 1 base, with 5 bases sitting between them. The CDR3 runs 12 residues. CDR3 nucleotides: TGTGCCACCAAGGGGTCCTACAATGAGCAGTTCTTC. Residues: CATKGSYNEQFF.

This clonotype has just a few counts. The V gene is TRBV5-4, the J gene TRBJ1-1, with a weak D call TRBD1 (5 bases). The CDR3 loop spans 16 amino acids. Between the trimmed V and J ends, which lost 4 bases and 4 bases, there was a span of 20 bases. From germline, CDR1 is SGHNT and CDR2 YYREEE (reference sequence). The CDR3 is CASSVKGQGWSTEAFF. CDR3 coding DNA: TGTGCCAGCAGCGTAAAGGGGCAGGGATGGAGCACTGAAGCTTTCTTT.

Here the CDR3 reads CASSQAGMAGVRSQYF. Here the CDR3 DNA reads TGTGCCAGCAGTCAAGCGGGCATGGCGGGAGTAAGATCCCAGTACTTC. The chain joins TRBV7-9 to TRBJ2-5, with 7 positions matching TRBD2. J lost 9 bases, V lost 6 bases, and 19 bases had no gene match. Germline V gives CDR1 SEHNR, CDR2 FQNEAQ (reference sequence). The CDR3 extends over 16 amino acids.